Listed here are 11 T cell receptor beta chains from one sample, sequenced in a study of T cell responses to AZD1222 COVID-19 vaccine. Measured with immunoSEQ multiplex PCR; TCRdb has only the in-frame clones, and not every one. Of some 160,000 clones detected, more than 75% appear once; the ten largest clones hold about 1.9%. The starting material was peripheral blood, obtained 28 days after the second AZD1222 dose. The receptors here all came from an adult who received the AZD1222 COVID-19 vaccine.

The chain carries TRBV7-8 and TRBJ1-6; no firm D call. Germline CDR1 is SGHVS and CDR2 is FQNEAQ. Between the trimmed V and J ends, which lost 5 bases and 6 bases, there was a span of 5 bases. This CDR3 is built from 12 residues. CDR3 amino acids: CASSRSNSPLHF. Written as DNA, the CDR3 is TGTGCCAGCAGCCGATCTAATTCACCCCTCCACTTT.

The CDR3 nucleotides read TGTGCCAGCAGCTTAGTAAGAGGGGCTTCGAGGGCTGAAGCTTTCTTT. Its translation is CASSLVRGASRAEAFF. This chain links TRBV11-2 with TRBJ1-1, with a tentative D call TRBD1 (5 bases). This CDR3 comprises 16 residues. Trimming left V 1 base short and J 6 bases short, with 18 bases between. The V gene's germline CDR1 is SGHAT and CDR2 FQNNGV. Complete variable domain (other parts from reference TRBV11-2 and TRBJ1-1): EAGVAQSPRYKIIEKRQSVAFWCNPISGHATLYWYQQILGQGPKLLIQFQNNGVVDDSQLPKDRFSAERLKGVDSTLKIQPAKLEDSAVYLCASSLVRGASRAEAFFGQGTRLTVV.

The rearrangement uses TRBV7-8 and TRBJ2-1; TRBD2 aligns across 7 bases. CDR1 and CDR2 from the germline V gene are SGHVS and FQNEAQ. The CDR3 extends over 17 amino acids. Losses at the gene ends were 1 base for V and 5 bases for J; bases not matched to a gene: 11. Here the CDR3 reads CASSLGIKTSRNNEQFF. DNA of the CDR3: TGTGCCAGCAGCTTAGGAATTAAGACTAGCAGGAACAATGAGCAGTTCTTC.

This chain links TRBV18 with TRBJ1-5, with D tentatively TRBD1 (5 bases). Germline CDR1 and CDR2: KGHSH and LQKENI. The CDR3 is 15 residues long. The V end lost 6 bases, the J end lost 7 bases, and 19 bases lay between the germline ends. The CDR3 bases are TGTGCCAGCTCGGGGAAGCAGGGAGTCGGCCAGCCCCAGCATTTT. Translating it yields CASSGKQGVGQPQHF.

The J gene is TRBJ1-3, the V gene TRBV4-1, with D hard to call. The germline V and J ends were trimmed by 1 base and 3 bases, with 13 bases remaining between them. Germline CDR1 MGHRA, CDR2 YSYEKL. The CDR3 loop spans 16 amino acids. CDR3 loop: CASSQVLLGNGNTIYF. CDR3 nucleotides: TGCGCCAGCAGCCAAGTATTGTTGGGGAATGGAAACACCATATATTTT.

The CDR3 sequence: CASSLAAPTLTGNTIYF. The DNA for the CDR3 is TGTGCCAGCAGCTTAGCTGCCCCTACTTTGACGGGAAACACCATATATTTT. The V gene is TRBV7-8, the J gene TRBJ1-3; D remains unclear. V lost 0 bases to trimming and J lost 4 bases, with 16 bases between them. The CDR3 runs to 17 residues. CDR1 and CDR2 from the germline V gene are SGHVS and FQNEAQ.

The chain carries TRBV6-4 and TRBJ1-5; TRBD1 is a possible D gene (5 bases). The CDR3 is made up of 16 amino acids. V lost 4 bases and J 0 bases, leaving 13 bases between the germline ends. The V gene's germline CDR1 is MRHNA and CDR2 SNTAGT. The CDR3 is CASSGQSFDSNQPQHF. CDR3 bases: TGTGCCAGCAGTGGACAGAGTTTCGATAGCAATCAGCCCCAGCATTTT.

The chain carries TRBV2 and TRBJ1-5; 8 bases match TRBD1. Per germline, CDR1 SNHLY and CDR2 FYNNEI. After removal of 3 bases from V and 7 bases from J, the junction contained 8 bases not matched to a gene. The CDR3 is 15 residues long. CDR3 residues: CASSDTTGGGQPQHF. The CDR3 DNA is TGTGCCAGCAGTGACACAACAGGGGGGGGACAGCCCCAGCATTTT.

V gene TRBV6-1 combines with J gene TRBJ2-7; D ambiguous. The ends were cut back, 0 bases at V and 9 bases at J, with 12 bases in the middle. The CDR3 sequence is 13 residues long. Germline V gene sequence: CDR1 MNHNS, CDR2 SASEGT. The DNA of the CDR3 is TGTGCCAGCAGTGAAGCAGGGCTATTAGGGCAGTACTTC. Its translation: CASSEAGLLGQYF.

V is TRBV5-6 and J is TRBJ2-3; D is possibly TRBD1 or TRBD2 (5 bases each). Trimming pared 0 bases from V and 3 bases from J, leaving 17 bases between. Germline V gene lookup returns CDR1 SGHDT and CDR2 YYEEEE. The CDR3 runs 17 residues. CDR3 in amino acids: CASSLAGWGEGTDTQYF. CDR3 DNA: TGTGCCAGCAGCTTGGCCGGGTGGGGAGAGGGGACAGATACGCAGTATTTT.

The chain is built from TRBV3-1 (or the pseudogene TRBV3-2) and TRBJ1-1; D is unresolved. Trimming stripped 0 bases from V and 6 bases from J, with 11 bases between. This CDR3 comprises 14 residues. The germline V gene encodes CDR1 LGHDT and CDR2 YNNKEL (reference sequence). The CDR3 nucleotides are TGTGCCAGCAGCCAAGATTGGGCACACGCTGAAGCTTTCTTT. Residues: CASSQDWAHAEAFF.